The clone carrying this T cell receptor (beta chain) was recorded at least ten times. The CDR3 totals 18 residues. V trimming: 1 base; J trimming: 4 bases; junction bases outside the gene matches: 11. These data belong to a study of T cells in Graves' hyperthyroidism and ophthalmopathy. Isolation of PBMCs was performed on about 10 ml fresh peripheral blood. There were TCR beta CDR3 regions amplified from RNA transcripts. A first-round RT-PCR of the TCR CDR3 used the HTBI primer set. TCRdb re-called the multiplex PCR reads through MiXCR, storing one row per CDR3 protein. The sample records a few hundred thousand distinct CDR3 sequences, roughly 18% being singletons.

This receptor was obtained from a man aged 18-30 years with Graves' ophthalmopathy. The V and J genes are TRBV12-3 or TRBV12-4 and TRBJ2-3; 10 bases align to TRBD2. What was sequenced was blood. The CDR3, as DNA: TGTGCCAGCAGTTTAGGGTTGGGGCTAGCGGGGGAGGCAGATACGCAGTATTTT. Protein product: CASSLGLGLAGEADTQYF.